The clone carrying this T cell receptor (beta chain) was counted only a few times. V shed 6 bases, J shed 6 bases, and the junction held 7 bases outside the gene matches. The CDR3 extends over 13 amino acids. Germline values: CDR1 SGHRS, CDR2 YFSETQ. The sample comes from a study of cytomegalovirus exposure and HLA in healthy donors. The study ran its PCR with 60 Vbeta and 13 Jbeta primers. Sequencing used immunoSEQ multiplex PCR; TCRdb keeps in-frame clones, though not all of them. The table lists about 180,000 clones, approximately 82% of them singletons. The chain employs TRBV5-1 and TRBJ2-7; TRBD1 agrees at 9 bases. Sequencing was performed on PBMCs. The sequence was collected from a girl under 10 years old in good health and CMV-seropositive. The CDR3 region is CASMTDRGGEQYF. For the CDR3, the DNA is TGCGCCAGCATGACGGACAGGGGAGGCGAGCAGTACTTC.